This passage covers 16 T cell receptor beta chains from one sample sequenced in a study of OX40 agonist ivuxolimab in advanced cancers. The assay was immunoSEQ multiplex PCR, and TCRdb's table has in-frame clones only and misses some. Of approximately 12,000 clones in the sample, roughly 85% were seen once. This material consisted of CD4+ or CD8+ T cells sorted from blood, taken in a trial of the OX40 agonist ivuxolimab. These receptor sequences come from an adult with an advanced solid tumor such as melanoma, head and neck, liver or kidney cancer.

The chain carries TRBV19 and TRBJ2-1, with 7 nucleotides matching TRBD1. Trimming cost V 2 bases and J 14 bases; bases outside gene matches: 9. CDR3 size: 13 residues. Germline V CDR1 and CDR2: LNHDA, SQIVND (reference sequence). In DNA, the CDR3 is TGTGCCAGTAGTATAAAGTACAGACAGGGAGAGTTCTTC. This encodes CASSIKYRQGEFF.

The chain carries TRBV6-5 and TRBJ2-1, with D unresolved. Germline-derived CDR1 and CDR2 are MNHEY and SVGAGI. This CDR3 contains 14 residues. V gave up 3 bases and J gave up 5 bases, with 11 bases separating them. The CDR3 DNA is TGTGCCAGCAGTTATGCGCAAAGTGACAATGAGCAGTTCTTC. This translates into CASSYAQSDNEQFF.

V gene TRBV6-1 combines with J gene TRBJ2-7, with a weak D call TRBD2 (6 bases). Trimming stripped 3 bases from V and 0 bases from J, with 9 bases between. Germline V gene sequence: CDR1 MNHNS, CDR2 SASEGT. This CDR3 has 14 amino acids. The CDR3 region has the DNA TGTGCCAGCAGTGACGGGGACTCCTCCTACGAGCAGTACTTC. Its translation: CASSDGDSSYEQYF.

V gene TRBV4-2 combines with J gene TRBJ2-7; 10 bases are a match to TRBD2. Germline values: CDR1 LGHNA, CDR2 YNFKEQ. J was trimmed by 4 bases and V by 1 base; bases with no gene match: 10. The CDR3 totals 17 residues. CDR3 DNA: TGTGCCAGCAGCCAAGTGGCTAGCGGGAGTTCCGGGTACGAGCAGTACTTC. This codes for CASSQVASGSSGYEQYF.

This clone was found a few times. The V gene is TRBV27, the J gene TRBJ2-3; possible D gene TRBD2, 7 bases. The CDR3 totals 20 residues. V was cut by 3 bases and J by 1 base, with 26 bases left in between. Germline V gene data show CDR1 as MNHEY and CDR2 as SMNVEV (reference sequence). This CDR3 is CASSFFPARGGLAGTDTQYF. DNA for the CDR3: TGTGCCAGCAGTTTTTTTCCGGCCCGAGGGGGGCTAGCGGGCACAGATACGCAGTATTTT.

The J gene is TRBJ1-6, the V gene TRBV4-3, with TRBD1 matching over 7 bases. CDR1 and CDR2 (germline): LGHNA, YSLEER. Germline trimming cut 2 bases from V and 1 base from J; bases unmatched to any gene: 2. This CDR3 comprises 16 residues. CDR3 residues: CASSQNRGSYNSPLHF. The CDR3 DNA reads TGCGCCAGCAGCCAAAACAGGGGATCCTATAATTCACCCCTCCACTTT.

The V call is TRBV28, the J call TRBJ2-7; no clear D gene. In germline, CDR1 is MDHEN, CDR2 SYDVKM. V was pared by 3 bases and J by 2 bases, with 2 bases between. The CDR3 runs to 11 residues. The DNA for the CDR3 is TGTGCCAGCAGTTTTACCTACGAGCAGTACTTC. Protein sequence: CASSFTYEQYF.

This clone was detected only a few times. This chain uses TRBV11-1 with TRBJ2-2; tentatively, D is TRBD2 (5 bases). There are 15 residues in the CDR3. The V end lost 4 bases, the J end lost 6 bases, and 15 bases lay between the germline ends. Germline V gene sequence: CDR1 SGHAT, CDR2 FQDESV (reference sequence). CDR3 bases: TGTGCCAGCAGCTCGCACCGCGGACTGGCCGGGGAGCTGTTTTTT. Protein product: CASSSHRGLAGELFF.

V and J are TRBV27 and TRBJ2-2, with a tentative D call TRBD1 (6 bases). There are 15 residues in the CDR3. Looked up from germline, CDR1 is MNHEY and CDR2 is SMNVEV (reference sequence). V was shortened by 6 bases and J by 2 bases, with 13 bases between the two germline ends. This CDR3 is CASSFFRGNTGELFF. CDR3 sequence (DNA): TGTGCCAGCAGCTTTTTCAGGGGTAACACCGGGGAGCTGTTTTTT.

In nucleotides, the CDR3 is TGTGCCAGCAGCGTAGGGGGGAACTATGGCTACACCTTC. It encodes CASSVGGNYGYTF. This chain connects TRBV9 to TRBJ1-2; tentative D call: TRBD1 (5 bases). Germline CDR1 SGDLS, CDR2 YYNGEE. CDR3 length: 13 amino acids. The germline V and J ends were trimmed by 0 bases and 2 bases, with 5 bases remaining between them.

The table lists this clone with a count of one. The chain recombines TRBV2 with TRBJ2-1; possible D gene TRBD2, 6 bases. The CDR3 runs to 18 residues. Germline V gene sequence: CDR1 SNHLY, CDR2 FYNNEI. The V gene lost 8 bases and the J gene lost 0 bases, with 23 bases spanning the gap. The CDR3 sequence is CASLRRGEGLSSYNEQFF. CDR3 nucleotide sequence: TGTGCCAGCCTTAGGAGGGGTGAGGGCCTGAGCTCCTACAATGAGCAGTTCTTC.

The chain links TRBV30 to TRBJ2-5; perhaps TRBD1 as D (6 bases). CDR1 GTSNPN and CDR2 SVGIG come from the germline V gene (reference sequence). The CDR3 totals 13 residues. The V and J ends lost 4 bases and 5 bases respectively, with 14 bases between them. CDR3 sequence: CAWNYREGETQYF. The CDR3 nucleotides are TGTGCCTGGAATTACAGGGAAGGCGAGACCCAGTACTTC.

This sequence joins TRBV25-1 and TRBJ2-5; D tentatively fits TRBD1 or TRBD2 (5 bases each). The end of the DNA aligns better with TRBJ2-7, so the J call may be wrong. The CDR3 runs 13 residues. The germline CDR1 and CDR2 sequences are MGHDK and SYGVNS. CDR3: CASSGGSGTEQYF. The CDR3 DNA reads TGTGCCAGCAGTGGAGGTTCGGGGACCGAGCAGTACTTC.

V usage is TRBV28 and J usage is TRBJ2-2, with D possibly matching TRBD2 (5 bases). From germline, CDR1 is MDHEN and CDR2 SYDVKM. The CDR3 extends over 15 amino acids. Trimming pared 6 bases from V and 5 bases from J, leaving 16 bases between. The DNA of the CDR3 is TGTGCCAGCAGCCCTGTGCAGGAGGCGACCGGGGAGCTGTTTTTT. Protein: CASSPVQEATGELFF. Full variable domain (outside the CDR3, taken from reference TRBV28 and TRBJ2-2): DVKVTQSSRYLVKRTGEKVFLECVQDMDHENMFWYRQDPGLGLRLIYFSYDVKMKEKGDIPEGYSVSREKKERFSLILESASTNQTSMYLCASSPVQEATGELFFGEGSRLTVL.

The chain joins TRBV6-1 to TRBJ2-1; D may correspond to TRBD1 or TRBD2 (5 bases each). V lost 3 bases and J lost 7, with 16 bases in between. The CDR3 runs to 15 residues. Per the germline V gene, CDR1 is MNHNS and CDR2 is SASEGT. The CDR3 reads CASSEPGRRTNEQFF. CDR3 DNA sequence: TGTGCCAGCAGTGAGCCGGGACGGCGTACTAATGAGCAGTTCTTC.

The CDR3 protein is CASSISGTTASEQYF. CDR3 coding DNA: TGTGCCAGTAGTATCTCAGGGACCACCGCCAGCGAGCAGTACTTC. The chain joins TRBV19 to TRBJ2-7; D might be TRBD1 or TRBD2, each matching 5 bases. This CDR3 comprises 15 residues. Germline CDR1 and CDR2: LNHDA and SQIVND (reference sequence). With 3 bases removed from V and 6 bases from J, the gap between germline ends came to 18 bases.